This T cell receptor (beta chain) derives from a study of T cell responses to AZD1222 COVID-19 vaccine. The study, taken as a whole, reports: The sample set comprised mostly white British donors with more females, and clonal diversity was possibly underestimated. The study found vaccine-associated CD4 TCRs spanning spike, dominant at 160-218 and 743-854. A reported finding is that nearly half of spike-specific TCRs target unmutated variant regions.

The CDR3 totals 14 residues. The V gene lost 5 bases and the J gene lost 0 bases, with 8 bases spanning the gap. The germline CDR1 and CDR2 sequences are MNHEY and SVGAGI. Using immunoSEQ multiplex PCR, the repertoire was profiled, and TCRdb retains in-frame clones only, with some absent. The sample has approximately 150,000 clones, about 92% seen once. Comments on this clone: The antigen remains unidentified.

This chain joins TRBV6-5 and TRBJ1-3; D is undetermined. The sample consisted of peripheral blood, taken on day 0 of AZD1222 vaccination. The sequence came from an adult in good health. CDR3 in DNA: TGTGCCAGCAGTCAGTCCGACTCTGGAAACACCATATATTTT. Its protein is CASSQSDSGNTIYF.